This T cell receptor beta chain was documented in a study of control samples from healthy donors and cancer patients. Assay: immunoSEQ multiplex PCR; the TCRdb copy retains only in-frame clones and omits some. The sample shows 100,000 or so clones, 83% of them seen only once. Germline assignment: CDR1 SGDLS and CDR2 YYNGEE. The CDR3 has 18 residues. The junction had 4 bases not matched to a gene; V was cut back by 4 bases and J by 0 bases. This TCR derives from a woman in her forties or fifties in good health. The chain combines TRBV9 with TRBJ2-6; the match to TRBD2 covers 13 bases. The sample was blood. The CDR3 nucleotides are TGTGCCAGCAGCCCCAGACTAGCGGGGGGCTCTGGGGCCAACGTCCTGACTTTC. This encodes CASSPRLAGGSGANVLTF.